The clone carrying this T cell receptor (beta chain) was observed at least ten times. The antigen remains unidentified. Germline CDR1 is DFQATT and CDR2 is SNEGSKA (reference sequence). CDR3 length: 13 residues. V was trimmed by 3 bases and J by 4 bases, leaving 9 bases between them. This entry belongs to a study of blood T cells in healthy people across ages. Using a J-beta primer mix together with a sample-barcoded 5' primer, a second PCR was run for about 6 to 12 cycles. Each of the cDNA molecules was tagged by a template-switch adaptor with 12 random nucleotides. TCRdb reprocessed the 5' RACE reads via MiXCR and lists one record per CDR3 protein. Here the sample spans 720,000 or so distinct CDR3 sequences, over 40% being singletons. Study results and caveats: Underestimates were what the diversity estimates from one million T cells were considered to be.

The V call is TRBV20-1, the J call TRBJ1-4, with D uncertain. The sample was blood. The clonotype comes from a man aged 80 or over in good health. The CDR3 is CSASNRFNEKLFF. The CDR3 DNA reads TGCAGTGCTAGTAACAGATTTAATGAAAAACTGTTTTTT.